These 10 T cell receptor beta chains were sequenced from one sample in a study of OX40 agonist ivuxolimab in advanced cancers. Repertoires were generated with immunoSEQ multiplex PCR, while TCRdb's copy carries only in-frame clones and drops some. The table shows more than 85,000 clones, with about 90% occurring only once. The input for sequencing was CD4+ or CD8+ T cells sorted from blood, taken in a trial of the OX40 agonist ivuxolimab. The receptors were gathered from an adult with an advanced solid tumor such as melanoma, head and neck, liver or kidney cancer.

The J gene is TRBJ1-5, the V gene TRBV9; D gene uncertain. Between the trimmed V and J ends, which lost 4 bases and 4 bases, there was a span of 9 bases. Germline-derived CDR1 and CDR2 are SGDLS and YYNGEE. The CDR3 loop spans 13 amino acids. The chain's CDR3 is CASSLRLNQPQHF. The CDR3 DNA is TGTGCCAGCAGCCTACGGTTGAATCAGCCCCAGCATTTT.

The chain couples TRBV7-9 to TRBJ1-1; 9 bases match TRBD1. CDR3 size: 15 residues. V lost 4 bases to trimming and J lost 5 bases; unmatched junction nucleotides: 8. Per germline, CDR1 SEHNR and CDR2 FQNEAQ (reference sequence). The CDR3 loop reads CASSSQQGAGTEAFF. Written as DNA, the CDR3 is TGTGCCAGCAGCTCCCAACAGGGGGCGGGAACTGAAGCTTTCTTT. Complete variable domain (other parts from reference TRBV7-9 and TRBJ1-1): DTGVSQNPRHKITKRGQNVTFRCDPISEHNRLYWYRQTLGQGPEFLTYFQNEAQLEKSRLLSDRFSAERPKGSFSTLEIQRTEQGDSAMYLCASSSQQGAGTEAFFGQGTRLTVV.

The chain uses TRBV10-3 and TRBJ1-1, with unresolved D. V gave up 8 bases and J gave up 2 bases, with 15 bases separating them. Germline values: CDR1 ENHRY, CDR2 SYGVKD. The CDR3 is 14 amino acids. The CDR3 reads CAIWAGEINTEAFF. Here the CDR3 DNA reads TGTGCCATCTGGGCGGGAGAAATAAACACTGAAGCTTTCTTT.

The chain uses TRBV5-8 and TRBJ2-5, with TRBD1 matching over 8 bases. The CDR3 totals 14 residues. Losses at the gene ends were 4 bases for V and 2 bases for J; bases not matched to a gene: 4. In germline, CDR1 is SGHTS, CDR2 YDEGEE. The CDR3 sequence: CASSIRTGQETQYF. The DNA for the CDR3 is TGTGCCAGCAGCATAAGGACAGGGCAAGAGACCCAGTACTTC.

The V and J genes are TRBV5-8 and TRBJ1-1; TRBD1 matches at 7 bases. There are 16 residues in the CDR3. Germline CDR1 and CDR2: SGHTS and YDEGEE. The trim removed 3 bases at V and 1 base at J, leaving 9 bases unmatched. The CDR3 protein is CASSSATGVGNTEAFF. The CDR3 coding sequence is TGTGCCAGCAGCTCAGCTACAGGGGTTGGGAACACTGAAGCTTTCTTT.

V usage is TRBV7-6 and J usage is TRBJ2-7; TRBD2 agrees at 13 bases. CDR1 is SGHVS and CDR2 is FNYEAQ in the germline V gene. V trimming: 4 bases; J trimming: 4 bases; junction bases outside the gene matches: 10. This CDR3 has 17 residues. The CDR3 region has the DNA TGTGCCAGCAGCTCCCGGACTAGCGGGAGAAGGGCGTACGAGCAGTACTTC. Translation: CASSSRTSGRRAYEQYF.

The genes are TRBV6-1 and TRBJ1-5; D not resolved. CDR3 size: 13 residues. V was clipped by 4 bases and J by 5 bases, with 9 bases between them. The V gene's germline CDR1 is MNHNS and CDR2 SASEGT. DNA of the CDR3: TGTGCCAGCAGTGTAGGGCCCTATCAGCCCCAGCATTTT. This translates into CASSVGPYQPQHF.

The J gene is TRBJ2-7, the V gene TRBV11-2, with 14 bases aligning to TRBD2. The V and J ends lost 2 bases and 9 bases, in that order; junction bases with no gene match: 6. Germline CDR1 and CDR2: SGHAT and FQNNGV. This CDR3 spans 15 amino acids. CDR3 DNA: TGTGCCAGCAGCTTACCTGGGACTAGCGGGAGTGGGCAGTACTTC. This encodes CASSLPGTSGSGQYF.

V is TRBV7-2 and J is TRBJ2-7; D not certain. This CDR3 region has 11 residues. The germline V gene has CDR1 SGHTA and CDR2 FQGNSA. V was trimmed by 6 bases and J by 5 bases, leaving 8 bases between them. The CDR3 loop is CASRAFHEQYF. CDR3 in DNA: TGTGCCAGCAGGGCCTTCCACGAGCAGTACTTC.

V gene TRBV18 combines with J gene TRBJ1-3; 10 bases map to TRBD1. CDR3 size: 15 residues. V lost 6 bases to trimming and J lost 6 bases; unmatched junction nucleotides: 8. Germline CDR1 reads KGHSH; CDR2 reads LQKENI. CDR3 amino acids: CASSPTGTGENTIYF. The CDR3, as DNA: TGTGCCAGCTCCCCTACCGGGACAGGGGAAAACACCATATATTTT. Variable domain in full (rest from reference TRBV18 and TRBJ1-3): NAGVMQNPRHLVRRRGQEARLRCSPMKGHSHVYWYRQLPEEGLKFMVYLQKENIIDESGMPKERFSAEFPKEGPSILRIQQVVRGDSAAYFCASSPTGTGENTIYFGEGSWLTVV.